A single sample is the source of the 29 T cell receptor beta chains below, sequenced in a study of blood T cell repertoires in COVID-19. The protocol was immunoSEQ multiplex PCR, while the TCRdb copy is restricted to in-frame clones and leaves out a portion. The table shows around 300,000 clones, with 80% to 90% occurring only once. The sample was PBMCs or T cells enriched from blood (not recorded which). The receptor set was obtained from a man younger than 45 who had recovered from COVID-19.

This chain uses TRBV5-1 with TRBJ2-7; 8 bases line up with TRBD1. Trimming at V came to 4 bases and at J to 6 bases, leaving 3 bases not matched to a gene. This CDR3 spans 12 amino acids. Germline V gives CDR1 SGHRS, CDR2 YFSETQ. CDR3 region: CASSRQGSEQYF. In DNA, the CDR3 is TGCGCCAGCAGCCGACAGGGGAGCGAGCAGTACTTC.

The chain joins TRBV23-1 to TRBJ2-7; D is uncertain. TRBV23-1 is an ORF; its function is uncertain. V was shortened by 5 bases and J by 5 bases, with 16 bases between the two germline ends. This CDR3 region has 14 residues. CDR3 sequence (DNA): TGCGCCAGCAGTTCAATACACAGTTCTCACGAGCAGTACTTC. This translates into CASSSIHSSHEQYF.

This CDR3 reads CASSIRDYTGELFF. Here the CDR3 DNA reads TGTGCCAGTAGTATCCGGGACTACACCGGGGAGCTGTTTTTT. The chain uses TRBV19 and TRBJ2-2; D perhaps matches TRBD2 (6 bases). The germline V gene encodes CDR1 LNHDA and CDR2 SQIVND (reference sequence). CDR3 length: 14 amino acids. Trimming left V 3 bases short and J 3 bases short, with 8 bases between.

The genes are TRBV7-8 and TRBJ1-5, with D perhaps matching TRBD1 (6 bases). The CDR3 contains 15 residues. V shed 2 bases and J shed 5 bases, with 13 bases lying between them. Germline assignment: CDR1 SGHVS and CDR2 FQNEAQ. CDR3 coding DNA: TGTGCCAGCAGCTTACGGCCTGGGGGCGATCAGCCCCAGCATTTT. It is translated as CASSLRPGGDQPQHF.

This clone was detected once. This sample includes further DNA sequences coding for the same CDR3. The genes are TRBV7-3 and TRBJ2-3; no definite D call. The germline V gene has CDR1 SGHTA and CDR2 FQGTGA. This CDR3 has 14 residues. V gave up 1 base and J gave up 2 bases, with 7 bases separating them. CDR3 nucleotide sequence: TGTGCCAGCAGCTTAAGTCGAGACACAGATACGCAGTATTTT. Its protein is CASSLSRDTDTQYF.

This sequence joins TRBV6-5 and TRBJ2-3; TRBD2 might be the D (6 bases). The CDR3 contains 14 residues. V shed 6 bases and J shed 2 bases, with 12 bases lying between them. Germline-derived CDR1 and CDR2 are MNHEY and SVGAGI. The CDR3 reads CASSPGLFTDTQYF. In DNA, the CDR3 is TGTGCCAGCAGCCCGGGACTTTTCACAGATACGCAGTATTTT.

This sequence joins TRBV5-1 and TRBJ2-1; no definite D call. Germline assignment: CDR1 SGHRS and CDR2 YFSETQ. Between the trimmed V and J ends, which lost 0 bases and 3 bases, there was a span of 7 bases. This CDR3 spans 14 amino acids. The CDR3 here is CASSLDASYNEQFF. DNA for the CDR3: TGCGCCAGCAGCTTGGATGCTAGCTACAATGAGCAGTTCTTC.

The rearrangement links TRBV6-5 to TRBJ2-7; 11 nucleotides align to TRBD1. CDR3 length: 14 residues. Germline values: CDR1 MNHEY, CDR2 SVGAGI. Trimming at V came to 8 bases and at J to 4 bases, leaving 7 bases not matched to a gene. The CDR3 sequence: CASDPGQGAYEQYF. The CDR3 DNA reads TGTGCCAGCGACCCCGGACAGGGGGCGTACGAGCAGTACTTC.

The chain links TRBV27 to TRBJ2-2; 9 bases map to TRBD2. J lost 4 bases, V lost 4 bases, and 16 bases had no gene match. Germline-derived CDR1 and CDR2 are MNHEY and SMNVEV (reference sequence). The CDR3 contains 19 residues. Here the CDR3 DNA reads TGTGCCAGCAGTTCACTGACTCTGGCGGGGGGGCGAGGCACCGGGGAGCTGTTTTTT. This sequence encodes CASSSLTLAGGRGTGELFF.

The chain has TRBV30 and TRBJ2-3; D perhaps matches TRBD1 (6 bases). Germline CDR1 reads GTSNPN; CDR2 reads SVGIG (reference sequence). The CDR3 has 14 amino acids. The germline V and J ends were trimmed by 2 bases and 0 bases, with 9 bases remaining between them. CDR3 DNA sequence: TGTGCCTGGAGTAAGGGGACAAGCACAGATACGCAGTATTTT. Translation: CAWSKGTSTDTQYF.

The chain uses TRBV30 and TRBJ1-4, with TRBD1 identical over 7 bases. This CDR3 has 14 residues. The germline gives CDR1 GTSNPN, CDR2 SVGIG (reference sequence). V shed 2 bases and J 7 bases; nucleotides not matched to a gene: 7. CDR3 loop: CAWSKGARGEKLFF. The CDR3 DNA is TGTGCCTGGAGTAAGGGGGCGCGAGGTGAAAAACTGTTTTTT.

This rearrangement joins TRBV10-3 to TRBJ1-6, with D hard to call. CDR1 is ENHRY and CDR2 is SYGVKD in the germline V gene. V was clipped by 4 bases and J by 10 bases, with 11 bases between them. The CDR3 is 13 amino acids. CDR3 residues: CAISGEVISPLHF. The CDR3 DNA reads TGTGCCATCAGTGGAGAGGTCATATCACCCCTCCACTTT.

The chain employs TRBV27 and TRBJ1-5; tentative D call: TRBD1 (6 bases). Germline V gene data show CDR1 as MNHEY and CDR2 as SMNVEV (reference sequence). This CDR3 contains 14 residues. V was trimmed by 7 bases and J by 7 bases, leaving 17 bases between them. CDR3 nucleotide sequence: TGTGCCAGCAAACCTACAGGGCCAGGGCAGCCCCAGCATTTT. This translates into CASKPTGPGQPQHF.

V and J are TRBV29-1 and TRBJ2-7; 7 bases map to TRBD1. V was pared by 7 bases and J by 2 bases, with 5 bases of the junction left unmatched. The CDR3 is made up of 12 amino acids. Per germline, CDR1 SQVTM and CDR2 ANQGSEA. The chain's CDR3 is CSARQGPYEQYF. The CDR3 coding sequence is TGCAGCGCACGACAGGGACCCTACGAGCAGTACTTC.

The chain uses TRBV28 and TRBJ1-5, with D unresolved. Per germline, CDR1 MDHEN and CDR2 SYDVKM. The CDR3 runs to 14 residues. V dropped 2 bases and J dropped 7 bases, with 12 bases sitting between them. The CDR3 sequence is CASSLLGMRQPQHF. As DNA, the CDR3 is TGTGCCAGCAGTTTACTGGGTATGAGGCAGCCCCAGCATTTT.

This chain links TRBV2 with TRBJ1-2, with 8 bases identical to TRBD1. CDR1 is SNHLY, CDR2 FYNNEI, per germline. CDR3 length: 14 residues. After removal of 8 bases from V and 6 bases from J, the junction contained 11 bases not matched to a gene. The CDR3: CASADRVKVDGYTF. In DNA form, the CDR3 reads TGTGCCAGCGCGGACAGGGTTAAAGTGGATGGCTACACCTTC.

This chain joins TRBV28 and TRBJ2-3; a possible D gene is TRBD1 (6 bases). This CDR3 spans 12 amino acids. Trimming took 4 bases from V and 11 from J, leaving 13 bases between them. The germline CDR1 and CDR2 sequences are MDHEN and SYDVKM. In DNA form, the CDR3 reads TGTGCCAGCAGTTCTCACCCGGGACAGCAGTATTTT. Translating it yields CASSSHPGQQYF.

CDR3 residues: CASSVDSSYEQYF. As DNA, the CDR3 is TGTGCCAGCAGCGTGGACAGTTCCTACGAGCAGTACTTC. The chain combines TRBV7-3 with TRBJ2-7; possibly TRBD1 for D (6 bases). The CDR3 is 13 residues long. V was pared by 5 bases and J by 1 base, with 9 bases between. Looked up from germline, CDR1 is SGHTA and CDR2 is FQGTGA.

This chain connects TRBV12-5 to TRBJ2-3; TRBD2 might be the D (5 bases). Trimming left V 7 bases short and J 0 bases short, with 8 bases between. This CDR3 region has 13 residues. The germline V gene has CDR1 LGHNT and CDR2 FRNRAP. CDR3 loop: CASAGSSTDTQYF. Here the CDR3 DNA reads TGTGCTAGTGCGGGATCTAGCACAGATACGCAGTATTTT.

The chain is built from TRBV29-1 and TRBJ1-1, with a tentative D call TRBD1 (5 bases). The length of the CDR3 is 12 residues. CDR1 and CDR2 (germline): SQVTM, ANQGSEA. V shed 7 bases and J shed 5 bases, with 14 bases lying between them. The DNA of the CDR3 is TGCAGCGGGGTTACGGGGGGGACTGAAGCTTTCTTT. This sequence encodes CSGVTGGTEAFF. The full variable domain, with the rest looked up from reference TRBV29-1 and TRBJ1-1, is SAVISQKPSRDICQRGTSLTIQCQVDSQVTMMFWYRQQPGQSLTLIATANQGSEATYESGFVIDKFPISRPNLTFSTLTVSNMSPEDSSIYLCSGVTGGTEAFFGQGTRLTVV.

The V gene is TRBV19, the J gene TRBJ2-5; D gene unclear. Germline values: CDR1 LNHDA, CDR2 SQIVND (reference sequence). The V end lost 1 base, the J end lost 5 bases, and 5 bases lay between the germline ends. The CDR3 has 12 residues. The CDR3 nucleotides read TGTGCCAGTAGTATAGGAGGCGAGACCCAGTACTTC. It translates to CASSIGGETQYF.

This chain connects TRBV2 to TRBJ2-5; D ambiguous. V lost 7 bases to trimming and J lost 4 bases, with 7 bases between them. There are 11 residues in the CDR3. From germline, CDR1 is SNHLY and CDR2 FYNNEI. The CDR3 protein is CASTLIETQYF. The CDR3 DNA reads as TGTGCCAGCACCCTTATAGAGACCCAGTACTTC.

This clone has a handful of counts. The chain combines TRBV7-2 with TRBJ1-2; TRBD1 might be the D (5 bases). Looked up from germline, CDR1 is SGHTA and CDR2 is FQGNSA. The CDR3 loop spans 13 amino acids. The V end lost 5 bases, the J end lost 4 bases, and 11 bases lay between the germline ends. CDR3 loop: CASSPRASYGYTF. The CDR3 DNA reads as TGTGCCAGCAGCCCCAGGGCCTCCTATGGCTACACCTTC. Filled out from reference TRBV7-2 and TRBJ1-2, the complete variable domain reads GAGVSQSPSNKVTEKGKDVELRCDPISGHTALYWYRQSLGQGLEFLIYFQGNSAPDKSGLPSDRFSAERTGGSVSTLTIQRTQQEDSAVYLCASSPRASYGYTFGSGTRLTVV.

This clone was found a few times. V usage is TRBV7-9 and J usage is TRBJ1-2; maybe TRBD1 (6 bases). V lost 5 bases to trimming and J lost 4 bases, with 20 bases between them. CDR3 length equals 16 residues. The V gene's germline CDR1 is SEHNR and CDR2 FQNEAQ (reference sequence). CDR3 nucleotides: TGTGCCAGCAGCCCCCCCGGACAGAAATCTCCCTATGGCTACACCTTC. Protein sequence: CASSPPGQKSPYGYTF.

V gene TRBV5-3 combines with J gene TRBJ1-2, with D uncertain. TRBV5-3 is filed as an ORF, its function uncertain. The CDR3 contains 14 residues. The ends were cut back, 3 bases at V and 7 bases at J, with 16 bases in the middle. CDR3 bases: TGTGCCAGAAGCTCTGGGCAGTCGATTGGTGGCTACACCTTC. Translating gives CARSSGQSIGGYTF.

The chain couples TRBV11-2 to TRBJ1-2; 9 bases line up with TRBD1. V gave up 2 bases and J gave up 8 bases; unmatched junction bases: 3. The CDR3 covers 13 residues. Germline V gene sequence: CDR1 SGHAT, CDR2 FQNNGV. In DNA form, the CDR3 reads TGTGCCAGCAGCTTATTTACAGGGGGCGGCTACACCTTC. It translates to CASSLFTGGGYTF. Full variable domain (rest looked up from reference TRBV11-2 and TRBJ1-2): EAGVAQSPRYKIIEKRQSVAFWCNPISGHATLYWYQQILGQGPKLLIQFQNNGVVDDSQLPKDRFSAERLKGVDSTLKIQPAKLEDSAVYLCASSLFTGGGYTFGSGTRLTVV.

The DNA for the CDR3 is TGTGCCAGCAGCTTGGAACTCTACGAGCAGTACTTC. Translation: CASSLELYEQYF. The V gene is TRBV5-6, the J gene TRBJ2-7; D not certain. Germline values: CDR1 SGHDT, CDR2 YYEEEE. The CDR3 runs to 12 residues. V lost 0 bases and J lost 3, with 4 bases in between.

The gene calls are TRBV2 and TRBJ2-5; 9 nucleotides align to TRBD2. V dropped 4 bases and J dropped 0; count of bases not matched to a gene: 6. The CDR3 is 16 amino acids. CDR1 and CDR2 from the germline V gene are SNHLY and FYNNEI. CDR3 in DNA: TGTGCCAGCAGTGTTGCTAGCGGGGTGAACCAAGAGACCCAGTACTTC. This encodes CASSVASGVNQETQYF.

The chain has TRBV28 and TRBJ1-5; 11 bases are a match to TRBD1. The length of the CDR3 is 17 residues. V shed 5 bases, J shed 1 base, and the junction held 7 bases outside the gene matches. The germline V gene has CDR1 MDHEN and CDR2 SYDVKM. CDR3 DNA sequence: TGTGCCAGCAGTACAAGGACAGGGGGCTTGAGCAATCAGCCCCAGCATTTT. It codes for CASSTRTGGLSNQPQHF.